One sample yielded the 18 T cell receptor beta chains listed below, sequenced in a study of blood T cell repertoires in COVID-19. Assay: immunoSEQ multiplex PCR; the TCRdb copy retains only in-frame clones and omits some. The repertoire holds approximately 270,000 clones, with 80% to 90% as singletons. The specimen was PBMCs or T cells enriched from blood (not recorded which). The receptors here all came from a man aged 35 to 55 who had recovered from COVID-19.

The CDR3 sequence: CASSSPSANYGYTF. The CDR3 coding sequence is TGTGCCAGCAGTTCCCCGTCAGCTAACTATGGCTACACCTTC. The chain recombines TRBV28 with TRBJ1-2, with unresolved D. CDR3 length: 14 residues. Trimming removed 4 bases from V and 0 bases from J, with 9 bases in between. Germline V gene sequence: CDR1 MDHEN, CDR2 SYDVKM.

The rearrangement uses TRBV27 and TRBJ1-5, with a weak D call TRBD1 (6 bases). V lost 6 bases, J lost 0 bases, and 12 bases lay in between. The CDR3 totals 15 residues. From germline, CDR1 is MNHEY and CDR2 SMNVEV (reference sequence). CDR3 coding DNA: TGTGCCAGCAGCCCACAGGGCTATAGCAATCAGCCCCAGCATTTT. It codes for CASSPQGYSNQPQHF.

In this sample, this clone turned up once. The chain uses TRBV12-3 or TRBV12-4 and TRBJ2-1; D is undetermined. V shed 2 bases and J shed 4 bases, with 3 bases lying between them. The CDR3 covers 12 residues. This CDR3 is CASSLLYNEQFF. CDR3 bases: TGTGCCAGCAGTTTACTGTACAATGAGCAGTTCTTC.

J is TRBJ2-1 and V is TRBV9; 12 bases agree with TRBD2. Looked up from germline, CDR1 is SGDLS and CDR2 is YYNGEE. V gave up 0 bases and J gave up 7 bases; unmatched junction bases: 5. CDR3 size: 16 residues. Written as DNA, the CDR3 is TGTGCCAGCAGCGTAGCTAGCGGGGGGGCTTTTAATGAGCAGTTCTTC. Protein product: CASSVASGGAFNEQFF.

This sequence joins TRBV30 and TRBJ1-6, with TRBD1 matching over 9 bases. The CDR3 contains 15 residues. Germline V gives CDR1 GTSNPN, CDR2 SVGIG (reference sequence). Trimming cost V 4 bases and J 15 bases; bases outside gene matches: 16. This CDR3 reads CAWKKGQGLVGGLHF. DNA of the CDR3: TGTGCCTGGAAAAAGGGACAGGGCCTAGTTGGAGGCCTCCACTTT.

The chain has TRBV18 and TRBJ1-3; D gene uncertain. Trimming cost V 2 bases and J 2 bases, with 10 bases left between them. Germline V lookup: CDR1 KGHSH, CDR2 LQKENI. The CDR3 has 15 amino acids. Written as DNA, the CDR3 is TGTGCCAGCTCACCATTCCAGGCCGCTGGAAACACCATATATTTT. Protein sequence: CASSPFQAAGNTIYF.

V and J are TRBV2 and TRBJ2-3; 7 bases are a match to TRBD1. Germline trimming cut 8 bases from V and 6 bases from J; bases unmatched to any gene: 8. From germline, CDR1 is SNHLY and CDR2 FYNNEI. CDR3 length: 13 amino acids. CDR3 region: CASVETGWDTQYF. CDR3 bases: TGTGCCAGCGTTGAGACAGGGTGGGATACGCAGTATTTT.

The rearrangement links TRBV5-1 to TRBJ2-7; 7 bases are a match to TRBD2. This CDR3 comprises 15 residues. Germline V lookup: CDR1 SGHRS, CDR2 YFSETQ. J was trimmed by 3 bases and V by 0 bases; bases with no gene match: 6. The CDR3 protein is CASSLGPASGYEQYF. In DNA, the CDR3 is TGCGCCAGCAGCTTGGGCCCGGCTAGCGGCTACGAGCAGTACTTC.

This clone appeared once. The chain recombines TRBV29-1 with TRBJ2-5; 7 nucleotides line up with TRBD1. V lost 4 bases, J lost 4 bases, and 9 bases stayed unmatched. This CDR3 spans 14 amino acids. CDR1 and CDR2 from the germline V gene are SQVTM and ANQGSEA. This chain's CDR3 is CSVAYRGMGETQYF. The CDR3 nucleotides are TGCAGCGTTGCGTACAGGGGTATGGGAGAGACCCAGTACTTC.

J is TRBJ2-1 and V is TRBV20-1; tentatively, D is TRBD2 (5 bases). The CDR3 sequence is 14 residues long. V was trimmed by 3 bases and J by 2 bases, leaving 11 bases between them. From germline, CDR1 is DFQATT and CDR2 SNEGSKA (reference sequence). As DNA, the CDR3 is TGCAGTGCTAGTCCCTTCGGGGCCTACAATGAGCAGTTCTTC. Translating it yields CSASPFGAYNEQFF.

This chain joins TRBV27 and TRBJ1-6, with D possibly being TRBD1 (5 bases). CDR1 is MNHEY and CDR2 is SMNVEV in the germline V gene (reference sequence). The CDR3 length is 17 residues. V shed 4 bases and J shed 2 bases, with 15 bases lying between them. CDR3 DNA: TGTGCCAGCAGTTCGAATAGCCAGGGTACCTATAATTCACCCCTCCACTTT. This gives the protein CASSSNSQGTYNSPLHF.

The rearrangement joins TRBV2 to TRBJ2-5; 12 bases are a match to TRBD2. Germline lookup yields CDR1 SNHLY and CDR2 FYNNEI. CDR3 length equals 15 residues. The trim removed 5 bases at V and 5 bases at J, leaving 6 bases unmatched. CDR3 DNA sequence: TGTGCCAGCAGTTCATCGCTAGCGGGAGGGGAGACCCAGTACTTC. Its protein product is CASSSSLAGGETQYF.

This clone was seen a single time. V is TRBV7-2 and J is TRBJ1-3; D gene ambiguous. The CDR3 covers 14 residues. Germline V lookup: CDR1 SGHTA, CDR2 FQGNSA. The V end was cut by 5 bases, the J end by 0 bases, with 8 bases between. The CDR3 reads CASSLERSGNTIYF. The CDR3 DNA reads as TGTGCCAGCAGCCTAGAGCGCTCTGGAAACACCATATATTTT.

The chain couples TRBV6-5 to TRBJ2-5, with 8 bases matching TRBD2. Trimming cost V 6 bases and J 3 bases; bases outside gene matches: 6. CDR1 MNHEY and CDR2 SVGAGI come from the germline V gene. The CDR3 has 14 amino acids. The CDR3 loop reads CASSRSAGEETQYF. The CDR3 nucleotides read TGTGCCAGCAGCCGCTCAGCGGGGGAAGAGACCCAGTACTTC.

The chain joins TRBV29-1 to TRBJ1-1; D possibly corresponds to TRBD1 (5 bases). Germline V CDR1 and CDR2: SQVTM, ANQGSEA. The CDR3 has 12 amino acids. Between the trimmed V and J ends, which lost 7 bases and 1 base, there was a span of 10 bases. The DNA for the CDR3 is TGCAGCGCCATAGACAGGAACACTGAAGCTTTCTTT. As protein: CSAIDRNTEAFF.

The V gene is TRBV5-1, the J gene TRBJ1-1; the D gene is possibly TRBD1 (5 bases). The CDR3 totals 15 residues. Trimming left V 4 bases short and J 6 bases short, with 19 bases between. Germline CDR1 and CDR2: SGHRS and YFSETQ. The CDR3 sequence is CASSPTLDNFSEAFF. The CDR3 DNA is TGCGCCAGCAGCCCCACCTTGGACAATTTCTCTGAAGCTTTCTTT.

This rearrangement joins TRBV11-1 to TRBJ1-1, with 9 nucleotides matching TRBD1. J gave up 2 bases and V 3 bases, and 7 bases lay outside the gene matches. The CDR3 length is 16 residues. Looked up from germline, CDR1 is SGHAT and CDR2 is FQDESV (reference sequence). The CDR3 reads CASSFSGTGINTEAFF. CDR3 coding DNA: TGTGCCAGCAGCTTTTCCGGGACAGGGATTAACACTGAAGCTTTCTTT.

The V call is TRBV4-3, the J call TRBJ2-1; D call uncertain. This CDR3 has 16 amino acids. Germline V CDR1 and CDR2: LGHNA, YSLEER. The V gene lost 0 bases and the J gene lost 1 base, with 10 bases spanning the gap. The CDR3 loop reads CASSQDPDKSYNEQFF. Written as DNA, the CDR3 is TGCGCCAGCAGCCAAGATCCAGACAAGTCCTACAATGAGCAGTTCTTC.